The clone carrying this TCR beta chain was observed a single time. The data derive from a study of blood T cell repertoires in COVID-19. Overall study context: The United States, Italy and Spain provided the acute and convalescent COVID-19 samples.

Clones were sequenced by immunoSEQ multiplex PCR, and TCRdb holds only the in-frame ones, with some missing. Here the sample spans over 150,000 clones, around 79% being singletons. CDR1 is ENHRY, CDR2 SYGVKD, per germline. Trimming cost V 8 bases and J 7 bases; bases outside gene matches: 2. The CDR3 covers 12 residues. The chain joins TRBV10-3 to TRBJ1-4; 9 bases line up with TRBD1. Material: peripheral blood. The source is an older man with acute or convalescent COVID-19. CDR3 sequence: CAIGTGLEKLFF. CDR3 sequence (DNA): TGTGCCATCGGGACAGGGCTTGAAAAACTGTTTTTT.